These 2 T cell receptor beta chains were sequenced from one sample in a study of T cells in narcolepsy (dated by TCRdb to the late 2010s). The receptor library was made with the immunoSEQ multiplex PCR assay. TCRdb took over this immuneACCESS table, retaining in-frame rearrangements with V and J assigned. Such tables are incomplete; in checked studies, under half of the missing clones stem from an unresolved V gene, and the remainder is unexplained. The sample includes over 7,500 clones, with about 61% observed a single time. Around a fifth of the sample rests with the top ten. The sample comprised CD45RA- memory CD8+ T cells from PBMCs. According to the study, the label for this sample's cell subset or site signals: memory T cells sorted ex vivo from peripheral blood. These receptors were taken from a human donor with narcolepsy.

This clone has more than one count but fewer than ten. V is TRBV11-3 and J is TRBJ2-1, with 7 bases lining up with TRBD1. This CDR3 comprises 14 residues. CDR1 is SGHNT and CDR2 is YENEEA in the germline V gene. Trimming took 0 bases from V and 9 from J; bases not matched to a gene: 5. CDR3: CASSLETGSGEQFF. CDR3 DNA: TGTGCCAGCAGCTTAGAGACAGGGTCGGGTGAGCAGTTCTTC.

The genes are TRBV7-9 and TRBJ1-2; D is ambiguous. V lost 0 bases, J lost 5 bases, and 13 bases lay in between. Germline V gives CDR1 SEHNR, CDR2 FQNEAQ (reference sequence). The CDR3 consists of 15 residues. DNA for the CDR3: TGTGCCAGCAGCTTAGCGCGTGGTGGTGGATATGGCTACACCTTC. Its protein is CASSLARGGGYGYTF. Full variable domain (missing parts from reference TRBV7-9 and TRBJ1-2): DTGVSQNPRHKITKRGQNVTFRCDPISEHNRLYWYRQTLGQGPEFLTYFQNEAQLEKSRLLSDRFSAERPKGSFSTLEIQRTEQGDSAMYLCASSLARGGGYGYTFGSGTRLTVV.